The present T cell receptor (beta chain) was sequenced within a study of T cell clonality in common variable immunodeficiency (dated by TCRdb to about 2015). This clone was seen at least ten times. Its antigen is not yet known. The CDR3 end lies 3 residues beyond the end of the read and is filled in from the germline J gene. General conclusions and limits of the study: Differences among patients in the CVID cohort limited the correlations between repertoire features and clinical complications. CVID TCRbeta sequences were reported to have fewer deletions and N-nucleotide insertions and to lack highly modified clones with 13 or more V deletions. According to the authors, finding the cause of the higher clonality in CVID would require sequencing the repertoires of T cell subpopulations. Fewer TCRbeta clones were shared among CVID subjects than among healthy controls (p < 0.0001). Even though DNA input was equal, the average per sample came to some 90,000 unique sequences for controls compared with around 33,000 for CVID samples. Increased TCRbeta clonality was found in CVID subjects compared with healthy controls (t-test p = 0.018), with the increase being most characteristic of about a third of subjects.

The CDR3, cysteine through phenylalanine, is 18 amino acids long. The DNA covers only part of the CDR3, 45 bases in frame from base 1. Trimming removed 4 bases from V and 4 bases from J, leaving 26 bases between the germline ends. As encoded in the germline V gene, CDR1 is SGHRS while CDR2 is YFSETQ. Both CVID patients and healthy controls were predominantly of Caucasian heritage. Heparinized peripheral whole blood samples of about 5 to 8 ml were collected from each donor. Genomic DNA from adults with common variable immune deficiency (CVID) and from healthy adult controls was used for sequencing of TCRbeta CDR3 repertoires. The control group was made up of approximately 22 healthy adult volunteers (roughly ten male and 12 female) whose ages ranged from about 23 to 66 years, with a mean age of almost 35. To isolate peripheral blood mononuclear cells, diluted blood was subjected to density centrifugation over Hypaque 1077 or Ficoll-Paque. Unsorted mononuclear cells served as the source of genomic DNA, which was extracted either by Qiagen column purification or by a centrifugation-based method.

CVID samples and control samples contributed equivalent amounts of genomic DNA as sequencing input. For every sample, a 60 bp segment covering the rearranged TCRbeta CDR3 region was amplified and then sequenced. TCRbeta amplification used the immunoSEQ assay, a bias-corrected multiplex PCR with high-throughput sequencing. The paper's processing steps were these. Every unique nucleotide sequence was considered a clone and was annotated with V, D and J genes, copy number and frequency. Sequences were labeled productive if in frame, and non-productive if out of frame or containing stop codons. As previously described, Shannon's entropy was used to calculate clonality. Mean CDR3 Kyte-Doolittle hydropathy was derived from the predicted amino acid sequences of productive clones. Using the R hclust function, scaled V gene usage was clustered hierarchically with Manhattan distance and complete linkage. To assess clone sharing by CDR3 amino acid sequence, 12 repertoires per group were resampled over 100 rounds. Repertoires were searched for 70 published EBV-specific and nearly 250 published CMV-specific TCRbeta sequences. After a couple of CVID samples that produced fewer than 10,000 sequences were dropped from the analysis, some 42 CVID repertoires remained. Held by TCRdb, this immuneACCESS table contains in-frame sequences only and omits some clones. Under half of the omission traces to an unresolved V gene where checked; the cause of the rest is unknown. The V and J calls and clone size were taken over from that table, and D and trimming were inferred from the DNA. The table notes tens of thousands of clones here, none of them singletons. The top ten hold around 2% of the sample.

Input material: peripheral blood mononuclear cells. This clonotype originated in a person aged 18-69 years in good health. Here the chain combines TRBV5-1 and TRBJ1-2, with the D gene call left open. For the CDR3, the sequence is CASSHLPAGNPRSYGYTF. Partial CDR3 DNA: TGCGCCAGCAGCCACCTACCCGCGGGTAACCCTCGTAGCTATGGC.